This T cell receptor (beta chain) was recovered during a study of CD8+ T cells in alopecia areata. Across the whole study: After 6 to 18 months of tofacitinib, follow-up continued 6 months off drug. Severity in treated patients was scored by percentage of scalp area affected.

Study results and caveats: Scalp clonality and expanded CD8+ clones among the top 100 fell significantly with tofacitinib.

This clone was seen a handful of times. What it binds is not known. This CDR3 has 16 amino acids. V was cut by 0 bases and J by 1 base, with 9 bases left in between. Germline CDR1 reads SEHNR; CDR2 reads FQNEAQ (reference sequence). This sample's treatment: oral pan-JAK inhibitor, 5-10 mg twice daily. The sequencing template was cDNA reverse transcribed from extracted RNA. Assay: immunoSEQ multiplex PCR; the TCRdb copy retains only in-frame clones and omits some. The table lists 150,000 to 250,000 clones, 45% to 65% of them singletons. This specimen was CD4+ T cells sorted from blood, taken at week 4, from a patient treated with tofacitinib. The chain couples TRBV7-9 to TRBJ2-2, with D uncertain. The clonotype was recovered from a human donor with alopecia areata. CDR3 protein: CASSLAPVMNTGELFF. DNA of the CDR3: TGTGCCAGCAGCTTAGCGCCAGTAATGAACACCGGGGAGCTGTTTTTT.